This paragraph covers one T cell receptor beta chain sequence. What it binds is not known. Single TCR cDNA molecules each had their own unique molecular identifier. Via MiXCR, TCRdb re-called the 5' RACE reads, giving one row per CDR3 protein. This sample has roughly 100,000 distinct CDR3 sequences; 7.5% to 10% occur once, and the top ten carry around 7%. J was trimmed by 8 bases and V by 5 bases; bases with no gene match: 6. The CDR3 extends over 13 amino acids. This sample is drawn from a study of spatial heterogeneity in lung cancer. Looking at the study overall: There were consistently more beta-chain sequences detected than alpha-chain sequences. Findings of the study overall: At resection, ubiquitous expanded tumor TCRs appeared in blood more than at follow-up.

The time point was: sample taken at primary tumor resection. In each case, whole RNA from tumor, nontumor lung or frozen PBMC was sequenced unsorted. The TCR comes from a male donor with early-stage non-small cell lung cancer. Sequencing used PBMCs, obtained at surgery. This sequence joins TRBV12-3 or TRBV12-4 and TRBJ2-1; 7 bases line up with TRBD2. The CDR3 DNA reads as TGTGCCAGCAGTCCATCTAGCGGCGATGAGCAGTTCTTC. This gives the protein CASSPSSGDEQFF.